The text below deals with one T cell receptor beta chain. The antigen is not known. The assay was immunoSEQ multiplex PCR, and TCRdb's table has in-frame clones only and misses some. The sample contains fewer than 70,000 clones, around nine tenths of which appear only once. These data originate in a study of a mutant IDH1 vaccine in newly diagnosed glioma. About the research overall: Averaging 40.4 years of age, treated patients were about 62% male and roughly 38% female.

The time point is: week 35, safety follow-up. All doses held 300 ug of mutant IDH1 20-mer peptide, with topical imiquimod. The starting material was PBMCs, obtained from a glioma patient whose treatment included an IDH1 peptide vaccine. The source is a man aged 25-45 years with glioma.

In DNA, the CDR3 is TGTGCCAGTAGTACAGCGGGAGTGGAGGATACGCAGTATTTT. Protein: CASSTAGVEDTQYF. The chain employs TRBV19 and TRBJ2-3, with 8 bases matching TRBD2. The V and J ends lost 4 bases and 6 bases, in that order; junction bases with no gene match: 6. The CDR3 totals 14 residues. Looked up from germline, CDR1 is LNHDA and CDR2 is SQIVND (reference sequence).